This T cell receptor (beta chain) was sequenced for a study of blood T cell repertoires in COVID-19. Study-wide background: T cells, B-cell-depleted T cells, or PBMCs provided the cDNA or gDNA that served as material.

Generated by immunoSEQ multiplex PCR, the TCRdb table keeps only in-frame clones and is missing some. The table records 220,000 or so clones, less than 85% of them present only once. The V end was cut by 0 bases, the J end by 1 base, with 13 bases between. The CDR3 runs 16 residues. Germline V gene data show CDR1 as SGHRS and CDR2 as YFSETQ. The TCR comes from a woman at least 80 years old with acute or convalescent COVID-19. The rearrangement joins TRBV5-1 to TRBJ1-1; D may be TRBD1 (6 bases). Input material: peripheral blood. The chain's CDR3 is CASSLVPGEPNTEAFF. The CDR3 nucleotides are TGCGCCAGCAGCTTGGTGCCAGGGGAGCCGAACACTGAAGCTTTCTTT.